These 30 T cell receptor beta chains came from one sample sequenced in a study of T cell repertoires and HLA-DP antigens. No antigen is known for these receptors. Profiled with immunoSEQ multiplex PCR; TCRdb holds only in-frame clones, not every one. The sample has over 100,000 clones, around 93% seen once. Sequenced material: CD4+ T cells from PBMCs. The receptor source for this set is a woman between 18 and 30 years old in good health and CMV-seronegative.

This chain joins TRBV7-9 and TRBJ2-1; 7 positions agree with TRBD2. Per the germline V gene, CDR1 is SEHNR and CDR2 is FQNEAQ (reference sequence). V shed 0 bases and J 8 bases; nucleotides not matched to a gene: 4. The CDR3 spans 14 residues. CDR3 bases: TGTGCCAGCAGCTTAGCGCGGGGGAGCTATGAGCAGTTCTTC. This translates into CASSLARGSYEQFF. The full variable domain, its missing parts supplied by reference TRBV7-9 and TRBJ2-1, is DTGVSQNPRHKITKRGQNVTFRCDPISEHNRLYWYRQTLGQGPEFLTYFQNEAQLEKSRLLSDRFSAERPKGSFSTLEIQRTEQGDSAMYLCASSLARGSYEQFFGPGTRLTVL.

V is TRBV29-1 and J is TRBJ2-3; 9 bases line up with TRBD1. The trim removed 4 bases at V and 3 bases at J, leaving 5 bases unmatched. The CDR3 totals 14 residues. Germline V gene sequence: CDR1 SQVTM, CDR2 ANQGSEA. In DNA, the CDR3 is TGCAGCGTTGGTGTGGGGACAGGGACAGATACGCAGTATTTT. Translation gives CSVGVGTGTDTQYF.

This clone was observed a few times. The genes are TRBV7-2 and TRBJ1-5; D call uncertain. The CDR3 consists of 15 residues. Trimming pared 7 bases from V and 0 bases from J, leaving 13 bases between. Per the germline V gene, CDR1 is SGHTA and CDR2 is FQGNSA. The DNA of the CDR3 is TGTGCCAGCACTAGATCGGGGAATAGCAATCAGCCCCAGCATTTT. Protein sequence: CASTRSGNSNQPQHF.

The V and J genes are TRBV4-2 and TRBJ1-1; 9 bases match TRBD1. Trimming at V came to 3 bases and at J to 5 bases, leaving 7 bases not matched to a gene. CDR3 length: 15 amino acids. Germline assignment: CDR1 LGHNA and CDR2 YNFKEQ. The CDR3 DNA reads TGTGCCAGCAGCCATGGGGACAGGGAGGGGACTGAAGCTTTCTTT. Translated, it gives CASSHGDREGTEAFF.

The chain links TRBV5-4 to TRBJ1-4; 7 nucleotides align to TRBD1. Germline CDR1 and CDR2: SGHNT and YYREEE (reference sequence). Unmatched junction bases numbered 6, after V lost 4 bases and J lost 3 bases. CDR3 size: 15 residues. The CDR3 DNA follows: TGTGCCAGCAGCCCTCGACAGGGAGCTAATGAAAAACTGTTTTTT. This gives the protein CASSPRQGANEKLFF.

The chain couples TRBV2 to TRBJ1-2; the D gene is possibly TRBD1 (6 bases). This CDR3 contains 13 residues. V was cut by 3 bases and J by 8 bases, with 13 bases left in between. Germline-derived CDR1 and CDR2 are SNHLY and FYNNEI. The CDR3 DNA is TGTGCCAGCAGTGATGGGGGGCCCCTGGGCTACACCTTC. Amino acid sequence: CASSDGGPLGYTF.

On this clone: The sample holds other DNA sequences that translate to the same CDR3. The J gene is TRBJ2-5, the V gene TRBV18; D not resolved. The CDR3 is 12 amino acids. The V end was cut by 1 base, the J end by 5 bases, with 5 bases between. From germline, CDR1 is KGHSH and CDR2 LQKENI. The CDR3 DNA is TGTGCCAGCTCACCACTTAGGGAGACCCAGTACTTC. It encodes CASSPLRETQYF.

This clone was seen a few times. The chain uses TRBV6-5 and TRBJ1-1; D remains ambiguous. V lost 0 bases and J lost 6, with 11 bases in between. Germline loops: CDR1 MNHEY, CDR2 SVGAGI. This CDR3 is 14 amino acids long. CDR3 in amino acids: CASSYSTTGSEAFF. The CDR3 DNA reads TGTGCCAGCAGTTACTCGACGACTGGGTCTGAAGCTTTCTTT.

This clone was observed a single time. The V call is TRBV7-2, the J call TRBJ1-4; no clear D. Germline CDR1 and CDR2: SGHTA and FQGNSA. This CDR3 spans 12 amino acids. Trimming took off 0 bases at V and 8 bases at J, with 4 bases between the two ends. The CDR3 DNA is TGTGCCAGCAGCTTAGCAAGCGAAAAACTGTTTTTT. The encoded protein is CASSLASEKLFF.

This chain uses TRBV7-2 with TRBJ2-6; TRBD1 might be the D (6 bases). The germline CDR1 and CDR2 sequences are SGHTA and FQGNSA. V shed 2 bases and J shed 1 base, with 15 bases lying between them. CDR3 length: 18 amino acids. The CDR3 DNA is TGTGCCAGCAGCTTATTCGGGACAATCTCATCTGGGGCCAACGTCCTGACTTTC. Translating it yields CASSLFGTISSGANVLTF.

The rearrangement joins TRBV28 to TRBJ1-1, with D tentatively TRBD1 (6 bases). V was shortened by 8 bases and J by 1 base, with 14 bases between the two germline ends. The CDR3 contains 14 residues. Germline V CDR1 and CDR2: MDHEN, SYDVKM. CDR3 coding DNA: TGTGCCAGCGTCAGGGGCGATACGAACACTGAAGCTTTCTTT. It is translated as CASVRGDTNTEAFF.

CDR3: CASSRGGMEAFF. Here the CDR3 DNA reads TGTGCCAGCTCACGGGGGGGCATGGAAGCTTTCTTT. The rearrangement links TRBV18 to TRBJ1-1; D might be TRBD1 (6 bases). The CDR3 is 12 residues long. Germline-derived CDR1 and CDR2 are KGHSH and LQKENI. Trimming left V 4 bases short and J 8 bases short, with 11 bases between.

J is TRBJ1-1 and V is TRBV14, with unresolved D. CDR1 and CDR2 (germline): SGHDN, FVKESK. The CDR3 is 16 amino acids. Trimming left V 0 bases short and J 0 bases short, with 11 bases between. CDR3 coding DNA: TGTGCCAGCAGCCAAGACGGATTGTCCTTGAACACTGAAGCTTTCTTT. Translated: CASSQDGLSLNTEAFF.

The count of this clone is one. V and J are TRBV4-1 and TRBJ2-5; 11 bases are a match to TRBD2. The CDR3 is 16 amino acids. Per the germline V gene, CDR1 is MGHRA and CDR2 is YSYEKL. The trim removed 2 bases at V and 4 bases at J, leaving 6 bases unmatched. The CDR3 loop reads CASSQIAGGRRETQYF. The CDR3 DNA is TGCGCCAGCAGCCAAATAGCGGGGGGGCGTAGAGAGACCCAGTACTTC.

V and J are TRBV5-1 and TRBJ2-5, with 7 nucleotides matching TRBD2. V was pared by 4 bases and J by 1 base, with 16 bases of the junction left unmatched. CDR3 length: 18 amino acids. Germline values: CDR1 SGHRS, CDR2 YFSETQ. CDR3 residues: CASSVTLGGRGFQETQYF. The CDR3 nucleotides are TGCGCCAGCAGCGTGACCCTAGGCGGGAGAGGATTCCAAGAGACCCAGTACTTC.

V usage is TRBV11-2 and J usage is TRBJ2-4; 7 bases are shared with TRBD1. The CDR3 is made up of 13 amino acids. J gave up 3 bases and V 6 bases, and 2 bases lay outside the gene matches. Looked up from germline, CDR1 is SGHAT and CDR2 is FQNNGV. The CDR3 coding sequence is TGTGCCAGCAGAAGGGACAGCAAAAACATTCAGTACTTC. Translation: CASRRDSKNIQYF.

This clone appeared a single time. The chain links TRBV19 to TRBJ2-1; 9 bases are a match to TRBD1. V was pared by 5 bases and J by 4 bases, with 9 bases of the junction left unmatched. The V gene's germline CDR1 is LNHDA and CDR2 SQIVND (reference sequence). The CDR3 has 16 amino acids. CDR3 in DNA: TGTGCCAGTAGTGCCCGGGGGGACAGGGATTACAATGAGCAGTTCTTC. This translates into CASSARGDRDYNEQFF.

This clone was recorded once. The chain employs TRBV5-6 and TRBJ2-2, with D maybe TRBD2 (7 bases). Germline CDR1 SGHDT, CDR2 YYEEEE. Trimming left V 5 bases short and J 2 bases short, with 13 bases between. The CDR3 is 15 amino acids. CDR3 loop: CASRTGGLNTGELFF. The DNA of the CDR3 is TGTGCCAGCAGAACCGGGGGGCTTAACACCGGGGAGCTGTTTTTT. The entire variable domain, with the rest obtained from reference TRBV5-6 and TRBJ2-2, is as follows: DAGVTQSPTHLIKTRGQQVTLRCSPKSGHDTVSWYQQALGQGPQFIFQYYEEEERQRGNFPDRFSGHQFPNYSSELNVNALLLGDSALYLCASRTGGLNTGELFFGEGSRLTVL.

The rearrangement links TRBV2 to TRBJ1-2; no clear D gene. The CDR3 runs to 15 residues. The V gene's germline CDR1 is SNHLY and CDR2 FYNNEI. Trimming took 1 base from V and 2 from J, leaving 11 bases between them. CDR3 in DNA: TGTGCCAGCAGTGAAGGGCAGCCCGGCAACTATGGCTACACCTTC. Translated, it gives CASSEGQPGNYGYTF.

The chain combines TRBV7-9 with TRBJ2-3; TRBD2 matches 9 bases. Germline V gene sequence: CDR1 SEHNR, CDR2 FQNEAQ (reference sequence). The CDR3 has 16 amino acids. J was trimmed by 2 bases and V by 5 bases; bases with no gene match: 8. Here the CDR3 reads CASSLGAGGFTDTQYF. CDR3 bases: TGTGCCAGCAGCCTCGGAGCGGGAGGCTTCACAGATACGCAGTATTTT.

CDR3 sequence reads: CASSPLRTGFNQDIQYF. The CDR3 DNA reads as TGTGCCAGCAGCCCCTTAAGGACAGGGTTTAACCAGGACATTCAGTACTTC. This chain connects TRBV4-2 to TRBJ2-4; 8 bases are shared with TRBD1. The CDR3 sequence is 17 residues long. V lost 4 bases to trimming and J lost 8 bases; unmatched junction nucleotides: 16. Germline V lookup: CDR1 LGHNA, CDR2 YNFKEQ.

The chain employs TRBV28 and TRBJ2-3, with 11 bases fitting TRBD2. The CDR3 sequence is 14 residues long. J was trimmed by 11 bases and V by 5 bases; bases with no gene match: 9. Germline lookup yields CDR1 MDHEN and CDR2 SYDVKM. The CDR3 region is CASSPSGLAVGQYF. CDR3 coding DNA: TGTGCCAGCAGTCCTTCGGGACTAGCGGTTGGGCAGTATTTT.

The V gene is TRBV5-4, the J gene TRBJ2-5; D gene ambiguous. There are 16 residues in the CDR3. Trimming removed 0 bases at V and 1 base at J, with 13 bases between. Germline V gene data show CDR1 as SGHNT and CDR2 as YYREEE (reference sequence). The CDR3, as DNA: TGTGCCAGCAGCTTGGCCTTGGAGATGAGCCAAGAGACCCAGTACTTC. It encodes CASSLALEMSQETQYF.

This chain links TRBV6-5 with TRBJ2-7; TRBD1 agrees at 8 bases. The CDR3 loop spans 15 amino acids. CDR1 is MNHEY, CDR2 SVGAGI, per germline. J lost 0 bases, V lost 6 bases, and 7 bases had no gene match. The CDR3 loop reads CASRRDRLYSYEQYV. DNA of the CDR3: TGTGCCAGCAGACGGGACAGGCTTTACTCCTACGAGCAGTACGTC.

Here the CDR3 DNA reads TGCGCCAGCAGCCGCCCGGGACATAACACCGGGGAGCTGTTTTTT. The encoded protein is CASSRPGHNTGELFF. The rearrangement links TRBV4-1 to TRBJ2-2; perhaps TRBD1 as D (6 bases). CDR1 MGHRA and CDR2 YSYEKL come from the germline V gene. Deletions cut 4 bases from V and 2 bases from J, with 11 bases between. The CDR3 contains 15 residues.

The gene calls are TRBV15 and TRBJ2-3; maybe TRBD1 (6 bases). This CDR3 region has 15 residues. V was shortened by 1 base and J by 4 bases, with 12 bases between the two germline ends. Germline V gene sequence: CDR1 LNHNV, CDR2 YYDKDF (reference sequence). DNA of the CDR3: TGTGCCACCAGCAGAGGGAAACAGGGTGCAGATACGCAGTATTTT. This gives the protein CATSRGKQGADTQYF.

This clone was seen a few times. In DNA, the CDR3 is TGTGCCAGCAGTTACACTAATGAAAAACTGTTTTTT. Amino acid sequence: CASSYTNEKLFF. This chain uses TRBV28 with TRBJ1-4; no firm D call. V lost 4 bases and J lost 2, with 2 bases in between. The CDR3 contains 12 residues. CDR1 is MDHEN and CDR2 is SYDVKM in the germline V gene.

V usage is TRBV28 and J usage is TRBJ2-2; 7 bases align to TRBD1. J gave up 6 bases and V 6 bases, and 10 bases lay outside the gene matches. This CDR3 contains 15 residues. Germline CDR1 is MDHEN and CDR2 is SYDVKM. The DNA of the CDR3 is TGTGCCAGCAGACCCACAGGGGAGTGGGCCGGGGAGCTGTTTTTT. The encoded protein is CASRPTGEWAGELFF.

This clone showed up just once. This rearrangement joins TRBV9 to TRBJ2-2; the match to TRBD2 covers 7 bases. The CDR3 is made up of 14 amino acids. V was pared by 3 bases and J by 2 bases, with 1 base of the junction left unmatched. From germline, CDR1 is SGDLS and CDR2 YYNGEE. The CDR3 reads CASSGLANTGELFF. CDR3 in DNA: TGTGCCAGCAGCGGACTAGCAAACACCGGGGAGCTGTTTTTT.

The genes are TRBV6-6 and TRBJ1-5; 7 bases agree with TRBD1. J was trimmed by 6 bases and V by 7 bases; bases with no gene match: 6. The CDR3 covers 13 residues. Germline loops: CDR1 MNHNY, CDR2 SVGAGI (reference sequence). CDR3 protein: CASTGGGGQPQHF. The DNA for the CDR3 is TGTGCCAGCACGGGAGGGGGCGGTCAGCCCCAGCATTTT.